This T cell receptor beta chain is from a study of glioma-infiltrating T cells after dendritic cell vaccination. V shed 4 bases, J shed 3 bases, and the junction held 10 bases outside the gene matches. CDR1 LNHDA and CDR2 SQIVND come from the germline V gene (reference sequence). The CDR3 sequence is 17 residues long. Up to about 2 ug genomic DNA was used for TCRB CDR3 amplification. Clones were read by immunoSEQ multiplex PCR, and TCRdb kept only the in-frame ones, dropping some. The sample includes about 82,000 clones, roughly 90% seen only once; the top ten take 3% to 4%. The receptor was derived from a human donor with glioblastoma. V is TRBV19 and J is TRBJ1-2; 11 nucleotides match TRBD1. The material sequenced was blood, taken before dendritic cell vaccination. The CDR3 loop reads CASSTRTGGEKDYGYTF. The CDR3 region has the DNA TGTGCCAGTAGTACCAGGACAGGGGGCGAAAAGGACTATGGCTACACCTTC.